This T cell receptor beta chain was found in a study of blood T cell repertoires in COVID-19. The overall study: From T cells, B-cell-depleted T cells, or PBMCs came the material, which was cDNA or gDNA.

This CDR3 is 13 amino acids long. J lost 8 bases, V lost 5 bases, and 6 bases had no gene match. The germline CDR1 and CDR2 sequences are SEHNR and FQNEAQ (reference sequence). Study processing details: Cell counts per sample came from amplifying reference gene primers. The repertoire was sequenced with immunoSEQ multiplex PCR; TCRdb's copy has only in-frame clones and lacks some. V, J and clone size are taken as reported in that table, and D and trimming were inferred from the DNA itself. The data show fewer than 400,000 clones, with around 84% seen just once and approximately 1.9% held by the top ten.

The chain employs TRBV7-9 and TRBJ1-1; 9 bases fit TRBD1. The receptor comes from a woman aged 30 to 39 who had been exposed to COVID-19. Material: PBMCs or T cells enriched from blood (not recorded which). For the CDR3, the DNA is TGTGCCAGCAGCCTATATGGGACAGGGGAAGCTTTCTTT. Translating it yields CASSLYGTGEAFF.